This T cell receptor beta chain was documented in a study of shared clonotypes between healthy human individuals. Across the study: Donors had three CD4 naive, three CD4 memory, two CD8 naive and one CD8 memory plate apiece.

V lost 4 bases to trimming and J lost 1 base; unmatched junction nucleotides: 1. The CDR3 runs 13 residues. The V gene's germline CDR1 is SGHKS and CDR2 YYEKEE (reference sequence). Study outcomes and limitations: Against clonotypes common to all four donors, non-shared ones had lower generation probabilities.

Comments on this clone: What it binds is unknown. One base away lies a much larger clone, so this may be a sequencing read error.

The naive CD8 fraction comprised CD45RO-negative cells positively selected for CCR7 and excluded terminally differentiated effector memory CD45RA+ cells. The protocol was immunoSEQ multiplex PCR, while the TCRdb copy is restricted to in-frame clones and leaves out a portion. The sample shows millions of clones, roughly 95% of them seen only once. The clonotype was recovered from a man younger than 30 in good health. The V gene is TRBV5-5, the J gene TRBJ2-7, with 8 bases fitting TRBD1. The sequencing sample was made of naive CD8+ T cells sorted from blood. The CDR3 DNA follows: TGTGCCAGCAGCAGGACAGGGTCCTACGAGCAGTACTTC. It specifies CASSRTGSYEQYF.